This TCR beta chain was sequenced in a study of T cell repertoires in cytomegalovirus infection. This clonotype was detected ten times or more. CDR3 length: 14 residues. The V gene end was trimmed by 4 bases and the J gene end by 5 bases; junction bases not matched to a gene: 6. Germline V gene data show CDR1 as KGHDR and CDR2 as SFDVKD. MiXCR was run by TCRdb on the reads, yielding one entry per CDR3 protein. This sample carries about 230,000 distinct CDR3 sequences, around 6.2% of them seen once, and the ten largest clones take around 6.5%. The source material was PBMCs. The chain couples TRBV24-1 to TRBJ1-2; TRBD1 aligns across 7 bases. This clonotype was sampled from a human donor in good health (CMV status not recorded). Some clones in this sample may be carry-over from other donors' samples. The CDR3 reads CATSDRDSWYGYTF. The DNA of the CDR3 is TGTGCCACCAGTGACCGGGACAGCTGGTATGGCTACACCTTC.